This T cell receptor (beta chain) was obtained from a study of graft-versus-host responses after intestinal transplantation. This clone was recorded a few times. Its antigen is unidentified. Clones were sequenced by immunoSEQ multiplex PCR, and TCRdb holds only the in-frame ones, with some missing. The sample has about 92,000 clones, about 93% seen once. Germline CDR1 MNHEY, CDR2 SVGAGI. The CDR3 has 16 amino acids. V trimming: 2 bases; J trimming: 3 bases; junction bases outside the gene matches: 4. The specimen was unstimulated CD8+ T cells sorted from spleen or lymph node cells, collected before intestinal transplant. The sequence was collected from a human donor who received an intestinal transplant. The chain links TRBV6-5 to TRBJ2-3, with 11 positions matching TRBD2. The CDR3 bases are TGTGCCAGCAGTTACCATTCTAGCGGGGGGACAGATACGCAGTATTTT. Translation gives CASSYHSSGGTDTQYF.